This T cell receptor (beta chain) came from a study of metastatic and nonmetastatic thyroid tumors. As to this clone: Its target is not known.

In the study's own analysis: Clinicopathological groups differed in CDR3, with these differences serving to build a distant-metastasis classifier for papillary thyroid cancer. TCRdb used MiXCR to call clones anew from the PCR reads. These V and J calls rely on TCRdb rather than the paper's analysis. The sample shows 50,000 to 65,000 clones, just over 4% of them seen only once. Germline V gene sequence: CDR1 DFQATT, CDR2 SNEGSKA (reference sequence). J was trimmed by 4 bases and V by 5 bases; bases with no gene match: 2. The CDR3 covers 13 residues. Broader study findings: Reported TCR beta diversity, measured in blood and tumor, was significantly higher for malignant thyroid tumors than for benign nodules.

Every patient was untreated before thyroid surgery. V and J are TRBV20-1 and TRBJ2-2; 9 bases match TRBD1. Material: blood. This TCR derives from a female donor with papillary thyroid cancer or a benign thyroid nodule (not recorded which). Some clones in this sample may be carry-over from other donors' samples. This CDR3 reads CSAGTGLTGELFF. CDR3 bases: TGCAGTGCTGGGACAGGGCTCACCGGGGAGCTGTTTTTT.